This TCR beta chain stems from a study of T cells in Graves' hyperthyroidism and ophthalmopathy. The germline V gene has CDR1 SQVTM and CDR2 ANQGSEA. This CDR3 is built from 13 residues. With a duration under 2 months, the hyperthyroidism was newly diagnosed in patients aged 18 to 65. Uncontrolled infection, other autoimmune disease, pregnancy or lactation barred patients from enrollment. PBMCs were obtained from under 13 ml fresh peripheral blood. Study conclusions and caveats: The model made its ophthalmopathy prediction, and onset followed a median approximately 7 months later.

With respect to this clonotype: Its antigen is unidentified.

TCR beta CDR3 regions were amplified from RNA. First-round RT-PCR with HTBI primers amplified the TCR CDR3 region. Each CDR3 protein gets one entry after TCRdb re-called the multiplex PCR reads with MiXCR. Found here are approximately 740,000 distinct CDR3 sequences, around 15% of them singletons; the top ten hold 10%. The clonotype originates from a woman between 18 and 29 years old with Graves' hyperthyroidism. Specimen: blood. This sequence joins TRBV29-1 and TRBJ2-1, with TRBD2 as a possible D gene (7 bases). The J call may be mistaken, given a closer DNA end match to TRBJ2-7. The DNA for the CDR3 is TGCAGCGGAGGGGGGGGGTCCTACAACGAGCAGTACTTC. Protein: CSGGGGSYNEQYF.